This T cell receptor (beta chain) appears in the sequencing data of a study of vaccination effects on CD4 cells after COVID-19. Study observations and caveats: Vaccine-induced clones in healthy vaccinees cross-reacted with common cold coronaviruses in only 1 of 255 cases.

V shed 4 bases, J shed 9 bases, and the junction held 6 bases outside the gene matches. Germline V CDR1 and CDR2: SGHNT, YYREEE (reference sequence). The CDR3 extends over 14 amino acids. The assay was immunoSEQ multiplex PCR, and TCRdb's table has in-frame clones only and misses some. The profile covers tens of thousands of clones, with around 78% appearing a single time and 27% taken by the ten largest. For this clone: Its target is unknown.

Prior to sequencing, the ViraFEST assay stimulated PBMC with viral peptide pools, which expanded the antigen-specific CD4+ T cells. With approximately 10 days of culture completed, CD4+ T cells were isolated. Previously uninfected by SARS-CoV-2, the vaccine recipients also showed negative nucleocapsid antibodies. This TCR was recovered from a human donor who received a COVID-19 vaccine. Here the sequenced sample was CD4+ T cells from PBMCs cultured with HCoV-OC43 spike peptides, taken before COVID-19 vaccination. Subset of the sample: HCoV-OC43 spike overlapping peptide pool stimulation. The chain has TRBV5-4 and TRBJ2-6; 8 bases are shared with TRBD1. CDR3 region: CASSGTGPNNVLTF. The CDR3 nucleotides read TGTGCCAGCAGCGGGACAGGCCCCAACAACGTCCTGACTTTC. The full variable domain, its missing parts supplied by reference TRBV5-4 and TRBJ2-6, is ETGVTQSPTHLIKTRGQQVTLRCSSQSGHNTVSWYQQALGQGPQFIFQYYREEENGRGNFPPRFSGLQFPNYSSELNVNALELDDSALYLCASSGTGPNNVLTFGAGSRLTVL.